A single sample is the source of the 27 T cell receptor beta chains below, sequenced in a study of shared clonotypes between healthy human individuals. Measured with immunoSEQ multiplex PCR; TCRdb has only the in-frame clones, and not every one. This table holds about 2.2 million clones, 93% found once. CD45RO-negative, CCR7-positively selected cells formed the naive CD8 fraction, excluding terminally differentiated effector memory CD45RA+ cells. The sequencing sample was made of naive CD8+ T cells from PBMCs. The receptors derive from a man aged 18 to 35 in good health. Some clones in this sample may be carry-over from other donors' samples.

The V and J genes are TRBV6-5 and TRBJ1-3, with D perhaps TRBD1 (6 bases). The CDR3 has 16 residues. The germline V gene encodes CDR1 MNHEY and CDR2 SVGAGI. The germline V and J ends were trimmed by 1 base and 3 bases, with 13 bases remaining between them. The CDR3 DNA reads TGTGCCAGCAGTTACTGGGGGCAGGGGATTGGAAACACCATATATTTT. It encodes CASSYWGQGIGNTIYF.

This rearrangement joins TRBV7-6 to TRBJ2-1; TRBD2 matches 14 bases. With 2 bases clipped from V and 4 bases from J, the junction kept 4 bases outside the gene matches. Germline V gene data show CDR1 as SGHVS and CDR2 as FNYEAQ. CDR3 length equals 17 residues. The CDR3 nucleotides are TGTGCCAGCAGCTTACGGACTAGCGGGAGGAGGTACAATGAGCAGTTCTTC. It yields the protein CASSLRTSGRRYNEQFF. The entire variable domain, with the rest obtained from reference TRBV7-6 and TRBJ2-1, is as follows: GAGVSQSPRYKVTKRGQDVALRCDPISGHVSLYWYRQALGQGPEFLTYFNYEAQQDKSGLPNDRFSAERPEGSISTLTIQRTEQRDSAMYRCASSLRTSGRRYNEQFFGPGTRLTVL.

Concerning this clone: This same CDR3 is encoded by further DNA sequences in the sample. The chain couples TRBV13 to TRBJ2-2; 9 bases fit TRBD2. Germline V CDR1 and CDR2: PRHDT, FYEKMQ (reference sequence). The J segment lost 5 bases and the V segment lost 5 bases, leaving 3 bases of the junction unmatched. CDR3 length: 14 residues. This chain's CDR3 is CASSPGLATGELFF. The CDR3 region has the DNA TGTGCCAGCAGCCCGGGACTAGCTACCGGGGAGCTGTTTTTT. Full variable domain (outside the CDR3, taken from reference TRBV13 and TRBJ2-2): AAGVIQSPRHLIKEKRETATLKCYPIPRHDTVYWYQQGPGQDPQFLISFYEKMQSDKGSIPDRFSAQQFSDYHSELNMSSLELGDSALYFCASSPGLATGELFFGEGSRLTVL.

The rearrangement joins TRBV2 to TRBJ1-1; 8 bases are a match to TRBD1. V gave up 3 bases and J gave up 5 bases; unmatched junction bases: 5. The CDR3 covers 14 residues. Germline lookup yields CDR1 SNHLY and CDR2 FYNNEI. In DNA, the CDR3 is TGTGCCAGCAGTGACACAGGGGGAAGGACTGAAGCTTTCTTT. Residues: CASSDTGGRTEAFF.

This rearrangement joins TRBV7-2 to TRBJ2-3; D not certain. Germline V gives CDR1 SGHTA, CDR2 FQGNSA. V was clipped by 5 bases and J by 4 bases, with 16 bases between them. The CDR3 has 15 amino acids. In DNA form, the CDR3 reads TGTGCCAGCAGCCGGGTACTGTCTGGCGCAGATACGCAGTATTTT. Protein sequence: CASSRVLSGADTQYF. The entire variable domain, with the rest obtained from reference TRBV7-2 and TRBJ2-3, is as follows: GAGVSQSPSNKVTEKGKDVELRCDPISGHTALYWYRQSLGQGLEFLIYFQGNSAPDKSGLPSDRFSAERTGGSVSTLTIQRTQQEDSAVYLCASSRVLSGADTQYFGPGTRLTVL.

The V gene is TRBV6-6, the J gene TRBJ1-5; no clear D. The CDR3 has 15 amino acids. Germline CDR1 MNHNY, CDR2 SVGAGI (reference sequence). Trimming took off 2 bases at V and 0 bases at J, with 8 bases between the two ends. The CDR3 spells CASSYKHYSNQPQHF. The DNA for the CDR3 is TGTGCCAGCAGTTACAAGCACTATAGCAATCAGCCCCAGCATTTT.

This chain connects TRBV5-1 to TRBJ1-1, with 9 bases matching TRBD1. Germline assignment: CDR1 SGHRS and CDR2 YFSETQ. Trimming cost V 1 base and J 1 base; bases outside gene matches: 5. This CDR3 region has 16 residues. In nucleotides, the CDR3 is TGCGCCAGCAGCTTGCTGAAGACAGGGGGGAACACTGAAGCTTTCTTT. It yields the protein CASSLLKTGGNTEAFF.

This clone occurred a few times. The same CDR3 also results from other DNA sequences found in this sample. The chain links TRBV15 to TRBJ1-1, with D unclear. The CDR3 is made up of 13 amino acids. V was cut by 1 base and J by 4 bases, with 7 bases left in between. Looked up from germline, CDR1 is LNHNV and CDR2 is YYDKDF (reference sequence). CDR3 nucleotide sequence: TGTGCCACCAGCAGAGGACGGGGCACTGAAGCTTTCTTT. It yields the protein CATSRGRGTEAFF.

This chain uses TRBV9 with TRBJ2-6, with 7 bases aligning to TRBD1. V lost 3 bases to trimming and J lost 0 bases; unmatched junction nucleotides: 9. The CDR3 totals 18 residues. Germline loops: CDR1 SGDLS, CDR2 YYNGEE. The CDR3 loop is CASSGPGQSSSGANVLTF. The CDR3 coding sequence is TGTGCCAGCAGCGGGCCGGGACAGTCAAGCTCTGGGGCCAACGTCCTGACTTTC.

In its sample, this clone was seen once. The V and J genes are TRBV7-9 and TRBJ2-3, with D possibly matching TRBD1 (6 bases). The CDR3 covers 15 residues. Germline CDR1 and CDR2: SEHNR and FQNEAQ (reference sequence). Deletions cut 3 bases from V and 1 base from J, with 11 bases between. Here the CDR3 DNA reads TGTGCCAGCAGCTTGAGGACAGAACGCACAGATACGCAGTATTTT. This codes for CASSLRTERTDTQYF.

The V gene is TRBV28, the J gene TRBJ1-5, with 11 bases aligning to TRBD1. This CDR3 has 15 residues. Germline trimming cut 7 bases from V and 9 bases from J; bases unmatched to any gene: 11. Germline CDR1 reads MDHEN; CDR2 reads SYDVKM. DNA for the CDR3: TGTGCCAGCACCTCGGACAGGGGGCGTCCCGGGCCCCAGCATTTT. Amino acids: CASTSDRGRPGPQHF. Based on the CDR3 plus reference TRBV28 and TRBJ1-5, the full variable domain is DVKVTQSSRYLVKRTGEKVFLECVQDMDHENMFWYRQDPGLGLRLIYFSYDVKMKEKGDIPEGYSVSREKKERFSLILESASTNQTSMYLCASTSDRGRPGPQHFGDGTRLSIL.

This chain links TRBV6-6 with TRBJ2-5; D remains ambiguous. Germline V gene data show CDR1 as MNHNY and CDR2 as SVGAGI (reference sequence). Trimming pared 5 bases from V and 1 base from J, leaving 8 bases between. This CDR3 has 13 amino acids. In nucleotides, the CDR3 is TGTGCCAGCAGTCGTCCCCTCCAAGAGACCCAGTACTTC. Protein: CASSRPLQETQYF.

This rearrangement joins TRBV28 to TRBJ2-3; D ambiguous. This CDR3 has 12 residues. V was trimmed by 6 bases and J by 8 bases, leaving 12 bases between them. In germline, CDR1 is MDHEN, CDR2 SYDVKM. The chain's CDR3 is CASSPGWGTQYF. The CDR3, as DNA: TGTGCCAGCAGCCCAGGTTGGGGTACGCAGTATTTT.

This clone was observed once. The chain joins TRBV7-9 to TRBJ2-5; no clear D. The length of the CDR3 is 14 residues. Trimming stripped 1 base from V and 5 bases from J, with 11 bases between. Germline values: CDR1 SEHNR, CDR2 FQNEAQ (reference sequence). The CDR3 protein is CASSLVEVWETQYF. As DNA, the CDR3 is TGTGCCAGCAGCTTAGTTGAGGTTTGGGAGACCCAGTACTTC. The complete variable domain, with remaining parts taken from reference TRBV7-9 and TRBJ2-5, reads DTGVSQNPRHKITKRGQNVTFRCDPISEHNRLYWYRQTLGQGPEFLTYFQNEAQLEKSRLLSDRFSAERPKGSFSTLEIQRTEQGDSAMYLCASSLVEVWETQYFGPGTRLLVL.

The chain links TRBV13 to TRBJ1-1; 9 nucleotides align to TRBD1. V lost 4 bases, J lost 7 bases, and 13 bases stayed unmatched. The CDR3 is 16 residues long. Germline loops: CDR1 PRHDT, CDR2 FYEKMQ (reference sequence). Here the CDR3 reads CASSSGQGMVSNEAFF. The CDR3 DNA is TGTGCCAGCAGCTCGGGACAGGGTATGGTGTCAAATGAAGCTTTCTTT.

This chain joins TRBV28 and TRBJ1-4; a weak D match, TRBD1 (6 bases). V gave up 6 bases and J gave up 5 bases, with 22 bases separating them. This CDR3 spans 17 amino acids. The germline CDR1 and CDR2 sequences are MDHEN and SYDVKM. The CDR3 nucleotides read TGTGCCAGCAGGCCTGTTGCGGGGGCGGTTATGAATGAAAAACTGTTTTTT. Translating it yields CASRPVAGAVMNEKLFF.

The rearrangement uses TRBV7-2 and TRBJ1-4; D is uncertain. Germline CDR1 SGHTA, CDR2 FQGNSA. With 0 bases removed from V and 8 bases from J, the gap between germline ends came to 16 bases. This CDR3 is built from 16 residues. CDR3 nucleotides: TGTGCCAGCAGCTTAGCATCCGGCCCTAGAGAGGAAAAACTGTTTTTT. Translating gives CASSLASGPREEKLFF.

For this clone: The junction differs from germline at one of its ends, possibly a read error. The sample carries other DNA sequences with the same CDR3. The V gene is TRBV27, the J gene TRBJ2-2; D might be TRBD2 (5 bases). This CDR3 spans 13 amino acids. CDR1 is MNHEY and CDR2 is SMNVEV in the germline V gene (reference sequence). The CDR3 region is CASSLRNTGELFF. Here the CDR3 DNA reads TGTGCCAGCAGTTTAAGGAACACCGGGGAACTGTTTTTT.

A remark on this clone: At the DNA level, this CDR3 is encoded by other sequences in the same sample as well. This chain connects TRBV9 to TRBJ2-5; D possibly uses TRBD1 or TRBD2 (6 bases each). Germline loops: CDR1 SGDLS, CDR2 YYNGEE. The CDR3 length is 14 residues. The V end was cut by 0 bases, the J end by 4 bases, with 10 bases between. CDR3 sequence reads: CASSVEGGGETQYF. CDR3 sequence (DNA): TGTGCCAGCAGCGTAGAGGGGGGAGGAGAGACCCAGTACTTC.

The gene calls are TRBV5-1 and TRBJ1-5; D unclear. Trimming stripped 1 base from V and 4 bases from J, with 12 bases between. CDR1 and CDR2 (germline): SGHRS, YFSETQ. The CDR3 covers 15 residues. The CDR3 DNA sequence: TGCGCCAGCAGCTTGAACACGGGAAGTAATCAGCCCCAGCATTTT. This codes for CASSLNTGSNQPQHF.

This clone is a singleton in its sample. The genes are TRBV11-2 and TRBJ2-5; D is unclear. Germline CDR1 is SGHAT and CDR2 is FQNNGV. The CDR3 has 13 amino acids. Trimming took off 3 bases at V and 5 bases at J, with 10 bases between the two ends. CDR3 sequence (DNA): TGTGCCAGCAGCTTGGGGAATGGGGAGACCCAGTACTTC. It is translated as CASSLGNGETQYF.

This chain joins TRBV7-9 and TRBJ2-1, with 10 bases identical to TRBD1. The CDR3 is 17 amino acids. The J segment lost 2 bases and the V segment lost 5 bases, leaving 9 bases of the junction unmatched. The germline V gene has CDR1 SEHNR and CDR2 FQNEAQ (reference sequence). The CDR3 loop reads CASSTDRGFGPYNEQFF. The CDR3 coding sequence is TGTGCCAGCAGCACGGACAGGGGGTTTGGGCCCTACAATGAGCAGTTCTTC.

The table lists this clone with a count of one. The chain joins TRBV6-1 to TRBJ2-3; D unclear. The CDR3 extends over 16 amino acids. Per germline, CDR1 MNHNS and CDR2 SASEGT. Trimming removed 2 bases at V and 2 bases at J, with 14 bases between. Written as DNA, the CDR3 is TGTGCCAGCAGTGAATCCCCCTCTTCACTCACAGATACGCAGTATTTT. Amino acids: CASSESPSSLTDTQYF.

Concerning this clone: One end of the junction does not line up with germline, which may come from a read error. V and J are TRBV7-9 and TRBJ2-5; 8 bases fit TRBD2. Germline V gene lookup returns CDR1 SEHNR and CDR2 FQNEAQ (reference sequence). The CDR3 is made up of 16 amino acids. The DNA for the CDR3 is TGTGCCAGCAGCGACACCAGGACTAGCAGACAAGAGGCCCAGTACTTC. It codes for CASSDTRTSRQEAQYF.

The chain joins TRBV15 to TRBJ2-7; TRBD2 agrees at 8 bases. Germline CDR1 reads LNHNV; CDR2 reads YYDKDF (reference sequence). CDR3 size: 14 residues. V trimming: 2 bases; J trimming: 5 bases; junction bases outside the gene matches: 5. The CDR3 bases are TGTGCCACCAGCAGACGGACTAGCAACAACGAGCAGTACTTC. Protein sequence: CATSRRTSNNEQYF.

The chain couples TRBV5-1 to TRBJ2-7; TRBD2 agrees at 9 bases. Per the germline V gene, CDR1 is SGHRS and CDR2 is YFSETQ. Trimming removed 1 base from V and 5 bases from J; junction bases left unmatched: 4. There are 14 residues in the CDR3. The CDR3 is CASSLLVAGDEQYF. The CDR3 DNA reads TGCGCCAGCAGCTTGTTAGTAGCGGGAGACGAGCAGTACTTC.

Note on this clone: The identical CDR3 is also encoded by other nucleotide sequences in the sample. The chain employs TRBV27 and TRBJ2-7; 8 bases are a match to TRBD2. Germline V lookup: CDR1 MNHEY, CDR2 SMNVEV (reference sequence). CDR3 length: 13 amino acids. After removal of 2 bases from V and 5 bases from J, the junction contained 2 bases not matched to a gene. In DNA, the CDR3 is TGTGCCAGCAGTTTACGGGGGGGGAACGAGCAGTACTTC. Amino acids: CASSLRGGNEQYF.